This T cell receptor beta chain appears in the sequencing data of a study of T cells after yellow fever vaccination. Study-wide background: Each low-cell-number fraction was prepared by means of SMART-Seq v4 Ultra Low Input.

A note on this clonotype: The antigen remains undetermined.

The CDR3 has 14 residues. Study observations and caveats: Though it reached lower strength, the secondary response hit its peak faster, day 5 versus 15.

Each CDR3 protein is one row after TCRdb ran MiXCR on the 5' RACE reads. Among a few hundred thousand distinct CDR3 sequences listed, 6.8% were seen once. The receptor comes from a man younger than 35 who received the YFV17D yellow fever vaccine. The sample here was PBMCs, taken approximately 47 days after the first yellow fever vaccination. The rearrangement joins TRBV21-1 to TRBJ2-5; TRBD1, the D gene given by the table, was not confirmed from the DNA. TRBV21-1 is reported as a pseudogene. CDR3 protein: CASSKARVGETQYF. As DNA, the CDR3 is TGTGCCAGCAGCAAAGCCAGGGTGGGGGAGACCCAGTACTTC.